The T cell receptor (beta chain) described here comes from a study of human T cells and chemical hapten exposure. Study details: Enrolled patients were predominantly female and had alopecia areata, totalis or universalis.

Many counts were recorded for this clonotype. Its antigen is unknown. The CDR3 totals 15 residues. Germline V gives CDR1 SGHTA, CDR2 FQGNSA. The V and J ends lost 1 base and 4 bases respectively, with 11 bases between them. Whole-study findings and limits: Patch test score rose with PT1 expanded TCRs, significant at 8, 16, 32, not 4. TCRs above 1 in 1000 frequency did not change with DPC sensitization.

Described time point: pre-sensitization, week 0. The treatment denotes: therapeutic diphenylcyclopropenone sensitization with weekly scalp DPC. Non-pregnant alopecia patients aged 18 to 70, suitable for DPC therapy. Each CDR3 protein is one row after TCRdb ran MiXCR on the RACE reads. The top ten hold roughly 1.2% of the sample, which has 250,000 or so distinct CDR3 sequences, around 7.3% seen once. The sequencing here drew on whole blood, taken in connection with sensitization to the hapten diphenylcyclopropenone (DPC). J is TRBJ2-1 and V is TRBV7-2; weak D call: TRBD2 (6 bases). This TCR derives from a young man with alopecia areata. Some clones in this sample may be carry-over from other donors' samples. The DNA for the CDR3 is TGTGCCAGCAGCTTAGTAGCAGGGACTTACAATGAGCAGTTCTTC. Translated, it gives CASSLVAGTYNEQFF.